This T cell receptor beta chain is drawn from a study of blood T cell repertoires in COVID-19. Across the whole study: The study drew acute and convalescent COVID-19 samples from the United States, Italy and Spain. PBMCs, B-cell-depleted T cells, or T cells provided the cDNA or gDNA that made up the material.

Germline trimming cut 5 bases from V and 4 bases from J; bases unmatched to any gene: 8. This CDR3 comprises 15 residues. CDR1 SGHDT and CDR2 YYEEEE come from the germline V gene. Authors' methods: Nucleated cell counts were estimated from reference gene primer amplification. The protocol was immunoSEQ multiplex PCR, while the TCRdb copy is restricted to in-frame clones and leaves out a portion. For V, J and clone size, that table is used; D and trimming come from the DNA. The repertoire holds over 200,000 clones, around 90% seen once, with 0.65% to 0.95% in the top ten. The chain recombines TRBV5-6 with TRBJ2-5; 10 bases match TRBD2. The receptor comes from a woman aged 30 to 39 with acute or convalescent COVID-19. The sequenced material came from peripheral blood. The CDR3 is CASRYIAGGGETQYF. The DNA of the CDR3 is TGTGCCAGCAGATATATAGCGGGAGGCGGAGAGACCCAGTACTTC.